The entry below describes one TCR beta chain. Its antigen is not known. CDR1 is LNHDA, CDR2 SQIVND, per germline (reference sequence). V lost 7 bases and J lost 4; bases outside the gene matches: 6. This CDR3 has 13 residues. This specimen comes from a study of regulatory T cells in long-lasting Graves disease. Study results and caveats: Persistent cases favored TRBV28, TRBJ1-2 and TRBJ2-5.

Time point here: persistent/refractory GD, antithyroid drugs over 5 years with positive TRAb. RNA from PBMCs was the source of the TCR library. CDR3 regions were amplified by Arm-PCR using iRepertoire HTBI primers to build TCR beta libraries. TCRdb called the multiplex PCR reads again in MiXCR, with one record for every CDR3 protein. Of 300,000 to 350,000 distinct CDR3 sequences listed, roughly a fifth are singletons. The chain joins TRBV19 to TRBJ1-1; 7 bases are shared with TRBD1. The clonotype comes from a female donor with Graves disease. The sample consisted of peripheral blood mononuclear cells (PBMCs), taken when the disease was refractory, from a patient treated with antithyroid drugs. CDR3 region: CASNEGARTEAFF. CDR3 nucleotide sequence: TGTGCCAGTAATGAGGGGGCGCGCACTGAAGCTTTCTTT.